A single sample is the source of the 15 T cell receptor beta chains below, sequenced in a study of regulatory T cells in long-lasting Graves disease. TCR beta libraries were built with iRepertoire HTBI primers and Arm-PCR of CDR3 regions. From the multiplex PCR reads, TCRdb called clonotypes with MiXCR, one entry per CDR3 protein. The sample has under 450,000 distinct CDR3 sequences; about 20% are singletons. Specified time point: persistent/refractory GD, antithyroid drugs over 5 years with positive TRAb. The TCR library was made from RNA extracted from PBMCs. Sequenced material: peripheral blood mononuclear cells (PBMCs), taken when the disease was refractory, from a patient treated with antithyroid drugs. These receptors came from a female donor with Graves disease.

The chain couples TRBV5-5 to TRBJ2-2; D perhaps matches TRBD2 (6 bases). The CDR3 is 15 amino acids. The V end was cut by 4 bases, the J end by 6 bases, with 16 bases between. In germline, CDR1 is SGHKS, CDR2 YYEKEE (reference sequence). CDR3 nucleotides: TGTGCCAGCAGCCCCCGCTCGGGGGTCTCCGGGGAGCTGTTTTTT. This encodes CASSPRSGVSGELFF.

A note on this clonotype: This sequence is one base from a far larger clone and is likely a read error. The CDR3 end shows no conserved phenylalanine or tryptophan, and so a read error is likely. The chain uses TRBV6-2 or TRBV6-3 and TRBJ2-5, with D unresolved. Trimming shortened V by 6 bases and J by 4 bases, and 9 bases separated the two germline ends. The CDR3 extends over 12 amino acids. Germline CDR1 MNHEY, CDR2 SVGEGT. The CDR3 here is CASSNMGETQYS. CDR3 DNA: TGTGCCAGCAGCAACATGGGAGAGACCCAGTACTCC.

A word on this clonotype: This clone may be a read error of a much larger clone one base away. The conserved phenylalanine or tryptophan normally closing the CDR3 is absent here, so this likely arose from a read error. The rearrangement links TRBV11-2 to TRBJ1-1; D possibly corresponds to TRBD1 (6 bases). V shed 0 bases and J shed 5 bases, with 16 bases lying between them. Germline V gene sequence: CDR1 SGHAT, CDR2 FQNNGV. The CDR3 contains 16 residues. The CDR3 DNA sequence: TGTGCCAGCAGCTTAGAACAGGGAAGAAGGGGGACTGAAGCTTTCGTT. Translation gives CASSLEQGRRGTEAFV.

This clonotype was recorded many times. The rearrangement links TRBV30 to TRBJ2-7; D is unclear. The germline CDR1 and CDR2 sequences are GTSNPN and SVGIG (reference sequence). V lost 3 bases and J 2 bases, leaving 17 bases between the germline ends. The CDR3 spans 15 residues. CDR3 residues: CAWSPRGWYTYEQYF. The CDR3 nucleotides are TGTGCCTGGAGCCCACGTGGGTGGTATACCTACGAGCAGTACTTC.

This clonotype was counted ten times or more. The chain recombines TRBV20-1 with TRBJ2-7, with D unresolved. The germline V gene has CDR1 DFQATT and CDR2 SNEGSKA (reference sequence). V was pared by 3 bases and J by 3 bases, with 12 bases between. This CDR3 region has 13 residues. The CDR3 coding sequence is TGCAGTGCTAGTCGCGATGGGGTCTACGAGCAGTACTTC. Translating it yields CSASRDGVYEQYF.

This clonotype was seen only a few times. The gene calls are TRBV11-2 and TRBJ2-1; D is uncertain. Trimming took 1 base from V and 5 from J, leaving 15 bases between them. Germline CDR1 is SGHAT and CDR2 is FQNNGV. This CDR3 has 16 amino acids. In DNA, the CDR3 is TGTGCCAGCAGCTTAGTCCTGGCCAGCACCGACAATGAGCAGTTCTTC. Encoded protein: CASSLVLASTDNEQFF.

J is TRBJ1-1 and V is TRBV9; 11 bases match TRBD1. The CDR3 loop spans 15 amino acids. Looked up from germline, CDR1 is SGDLS and CDR2 is YYNGEE. Trimming took 4 bases from V and 4 from J; bases not matched to a gene: 6. The CDR3 DNA follows: TGTGCCAGCAGCATGGGGACAGGGGGAAGCACTGAAGCTTTCTTT. It translates to CASSMGTGGSTEAFF.

At least ten counts were recorded for this clonotype. The rearrangement joins TRBV2 to TRBJ1-6; D uncertain. This CDR3 spans 13 amino acids. CDR1 is SNHLY, CDR2 FYNNEI, per germline. V lost 5 bases to trimming and J lost 6 bases, with 8 bases between them. Here the CDR3 DNA reads TGTGCCAGCAGTTTTGACGGTAATTCACCCCTCCACTTT. Encoded protein: CASSFDGNSPLHF. The variable domain in full, completed from reference TRBV2 and TRBJ1-6, reads EPEVTQTPSHQVTQMGQEVILRCVPISNHLYFYWYRQILGQKVEFLVSFYNNEISEKSEIFDDQFSVERPDGSNFTLKIRSTKLEDSAMYFCASSFDGNSPLHFGNGTRLTVT.

The chain combines TRBV10-3 with TRBJ2-3; D ambiguous. In germline, CDR1 is ENHRY, CDR2 SYGVKD. The CDR3 extends over 13 amino acids. V shed 10 bases and J shed 0 bases, with 11 bases lying between them. The DNA for the CDR3 is TGTGCCAGCAGAACTTCTAGCACAGATACGCAGTATTTT. Residues: CASRTSSTDTQYF.

The chain couples TRBV29-1 to TRBJ2-3, with 7 nucleotides matching TRBD1. Germline CDR1 and CDR2: SQVTM and ANQGSEA. V trimming: 3 bases; J trimming: 0 bases; junction bases outside the gene matches: 3. The CDR3 is 14 amino acids. Here the CDR3 reads CSVDRGMSTDTQYF. For the CDR3, the DNA is TGCAGCGTTGACAGGGGGATGAGCACAGATACGCAGTATTTT.

This clonotype was detected many times. The J gene is TRBJ2-5, the V gene TRBV20-1; weak D call: TRBD1 (6 bases). The CDR3 has 14 amino acids. CDR1 is DFQATT, CDR2 SNEGSKA, per germline (reference sequence). Trimming stripped 3 bases from V and 2 bases from J, with 13 bases between. CDR3 loop: CSASLRTAQETQYF. CDR3 nucleotides: TGCAGTGCTAGTTTGAGGACAGCACAAGAGACCCAGTACTTC.

V usage is TRBV5-1 and J usage is TRBJ2-1; 9 bases fit TRBD1. CDR3 length equals 14 residues. Germline CDR1 reads SGHRS; CDR2 reads YFSETQ. After removal of 4 bases from V and 9 bases from J, the junction contained 8 bases not matched to a gene. DNA for the CDR3: TGCGCCAGCAGCCCCAGGACAGGGGCAAGTGAGCAGTTCTTC. This codes for CASSPRTGASEQFF.

This clonotype was counted ten times or more. The chain links TRBV19 to TRBJ1-1; D possibly corresponds to TRBD1 (5 bases). CDR1 is LNHDA, CDR2 SQIVND, per germline (reference sequence). The CDR3 loop spans 13 amino acids. The germline V and J ends were trimmed by 1 base and 3 bases, with 6 bases remaining between them. The CDR3 coding sequence is TGTGCCAGTAGTATAGGGGGGTACACTGAAGCTTTCTTT. This encodes CASSIGGYTEAFF.

This clonotype was seen ten or more times. The rearrangement links TRBV29-1 to TRBJ2-5; D may be TRBD2 (5 bases). Germline loops: CDR1 SQVTM, CDR2 ANQGSEA. The CDR3 is 13 residues long. V lost 2 bases and J lost 5, with 12 bases in between. The CDR3 reads CSVEYLAGETQYF. CDR3 bases: TGCAGCGTTGAATACCTAGCCGGGGAGACCCAGTACTTC.

This clonotype showed up many times. V usage is TRBV28 and J usage is TRBJ2-2; D is unclear. The CDR3 covers 12 residues. V lost 5 bases, J lost 6 bases, and 7 bases lay in between. Germline loops: CDR1 MDHEN, CDR2 SYDVKM. The CDR3 region is CASSPLAGELFF. The CDR3 bases are TGTGCCAGCAGTCCGCTGGCCGGGGAGCTGTTTTTT.